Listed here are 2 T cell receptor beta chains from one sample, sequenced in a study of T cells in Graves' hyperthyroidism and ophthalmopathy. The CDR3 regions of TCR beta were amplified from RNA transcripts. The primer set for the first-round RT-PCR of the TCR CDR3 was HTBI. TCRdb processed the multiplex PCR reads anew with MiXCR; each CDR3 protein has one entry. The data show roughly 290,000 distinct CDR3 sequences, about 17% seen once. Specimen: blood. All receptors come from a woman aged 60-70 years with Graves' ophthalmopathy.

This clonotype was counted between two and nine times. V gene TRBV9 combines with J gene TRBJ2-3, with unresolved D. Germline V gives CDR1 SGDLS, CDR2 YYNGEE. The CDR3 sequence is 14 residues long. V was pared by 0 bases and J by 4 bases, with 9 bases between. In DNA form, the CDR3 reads TGTGCCAGCAGCGTAGAGGGTATTGCAGATACGCAGTATTTT. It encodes CASSVEGIADTQYF. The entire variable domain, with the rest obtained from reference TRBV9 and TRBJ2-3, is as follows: DSGVTQTPKHLITATGQRVTLRCSPRSGDLSVYWYQQSLDQGLQFLIQYYNGEERAKGNILERFSAQQFPDLHSELNLSSLELGDSALYFCASSVEGIADTQYFGPGTRLTVL.

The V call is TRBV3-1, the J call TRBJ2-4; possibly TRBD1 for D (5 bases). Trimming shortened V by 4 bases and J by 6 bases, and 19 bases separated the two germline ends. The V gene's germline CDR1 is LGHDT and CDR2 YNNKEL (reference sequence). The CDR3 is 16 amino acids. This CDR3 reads CASSRYSRVLPNIQYF. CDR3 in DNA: TGTGCCAGCAGCCGCTACTCCAGGGTGTTACCAAACATTCAGTACTTC.